This TCR beta chain derives from a study of CD8+ T cells in alopecia areata. Isolated RNA was reverse transcribed into cDNA used as the sequencing template. Profiled with immunoSEQ multiplex PCR; TCRdb holds only in-frame clones, not every one. Counted here are roughly 120,000 clones, about 60% occurring once; the ten biggest clones make up approximately 2.8%. The germline gives CDR1 GTSNPN, CDR2 SVGIG (reference sequence). The CDR3 runs to 11 residues. V was clipped by 5 bases and J by 11 bases, with 14 bases between them. Study-wide findings and caveats: TCRs were shared less clearly across patients than in mice, possibly for HLA-related reasons. Normal scalp showed lower clonality than lesional scalp, especially alopecia totalis/universalis.

In the case of this clone: The antigen is not known.

The chain links TRBV30 to TRBJ2-3; maybe TRBD1 (6 bases). The TCR comes from a human donor in good health. The material sequenced was CD4+ T cells sorted from blood. The CDR3 DNA sequence: TGTGCCTGGGAAAGGGGACACCGGCAGTATTTT. It yields the protein CAWERGHRQYF.